This TCR beta chain appears in the sequencing data of a study of T-cell reconstitution after alpha-beta-depleted transplantation in children. In germline, CDR1 is MNHEY, CDR2 SVGAGI. The CDR3 extends over 15 amino acids. The V end lost 8 bases, the J end lost 3 bases, and 19 bases lay between the germline ends. The study, taken as a whole, reports: When one year had passed after transplant, most T-cell counts and diversity came from newly produced T cells. Reported findings indicate that, about two months after transplant, alpha-beta T cells came from several hundred expanded clones, which were derived from non-depleted graft cells. The study traced high day-60 TCRbeta diversity in some patients to surviving recipient T cells and thymic progenitors.

Turning to this clonotype: Antigen specificity is unknown.

A library of TCRbeta sequences, prepared with unique molecular identifiers, was generated. TCRdb re-called the PCR reads through MiXCR, storing one row per CDR3 protein. The sample lists fewer than 700,000 distinct CDR3 sequences, roughly 13% occurring once. V is TRBV6-5 and J is TRBJ2-5, with D possibly being TRBD2 (5 bases). This material consisted of PBMCs, mostly from graft donor cells, taken 360 days after TCRalphabeta/CD19-depleted stem cell transplant. The clonotype originates from a male patient younger than 18 who had a stem cell transplant for acute myeloid leukemia, so the T cells may come from the graft donor. DNA of the CDR3: TGTGCCAGCGGCCCGGGATCGCCACTCGAAGAGACCCAGTACTTC. Its protein product is CASGPGSPLEETQYF.